This T cell receptor (beta chain) came from a study of T cell repertoires in cytomegalovirus infection. At the level of the study: CMV epitopes, recently identified HLA-C-restricted and well-studied HLA-B-restricted, were used. Public signatures in TCR beta pointed to CMV infection and matching HLA type. Findings of the study overall: CMV carriers with the relevant HLA were identified by cumulative public TCR beta family frequency. HLA-C-restricted CMV clonotypes gave the most frequent clonotype in two of eight donors.

TCRdb reanalysed the reads using MiXCR and keeps one entry per CDR3 protein. The profile shows 110,000 to 150,000 distinct CDR3 sequences, 32% of them singletons. This CDR3 is built from 14 residues. V lost 5 bases to trimming and J lost 6 bases, with 16 bases between them. Looked up from germline, CDR1 is LNHDA and CDR2 is SQIVND (reference sequence). Note on this clonotype: Antigen: not known.

Sequenced here: CD8+ T cells from cultured PBMCs, sampled from culture after CMV antigen stimulation. The J gene is TRBJ1-2, the V gene TRBV19, with a weak D call TRBD1 (6 bases). The sequence came from a human donor in good health (CMV status not recorded). Some clones in this sample may be carry-over from other donors' samples. The CDR3: CASSSPGAAHGYTF. The CDR3, as DNA: TGTGCCAGTAGTTCACCGGGGGCCGCGCATGGCTACACCTTC.